This TCR beta chain was recorded in a study of blood T cell repertoires in COVID-19. Study overall: Material from acute and convalescent COVID-19 was sourced from the United States, Italy and Spain.

Germline CDR1 is MNHEY and CDR2 is SMNVEV (reference sequence). The CDR3 extends over 14 amino acids. Trimming shortened V by 2 bases and J by 9 bases, and 14 bases separated the two germline ends. How the authors handled the data: How many nucleated cells were present was estimated from reference gene primer amplification. Profiled with immunoSEQ multiplex PCR; TCRdb holds only in-frame clones, not every one. The V and J calls and the clone size are those of that table, but D and trimming were determined from the DNA. Of 100,000 to 150,000 clones listed, 75% to 90% are singletons. The source of this sequence is a man between 65 and 85 years old with acute or convalescent COVID-19. The material sequenced was peripheral blood. V usage is TRBV27 and J usage is TRBJ2-1, with D tentatively TRBD1 (6 bases). The CDR3 here is CASSLAQGLGEQFF. The CDR3 nucleotides read TGTGCCAGCAGTTTAGCTCAGGGGTTAGGTGAGCAGTTCTTC.